There are many counts of the clone carrying this TCR beta chain. Its specificity is not known. This beta chain was picked up by a library intended for alpha chains and is off target, so its count carries little meaning. Time point specified: sample taken at primary tumor resection. Unsorted whole RNA samples from tumor, nontumor lung or frozen PBMC were sequenced. This entry comes from a study of spatial heterogeneity in lung cancer. The germline V and J ends were trimmed by 5 bases and 1 base, with 11 bases remaining between them. From germline, CDR1 is WSHSY and CDR2 SAAADI. This CDR3 comprises 14 residues. Every individual TCR cDNA molecule carried its own unique molecular identifier, which allowed correction of PCR and sequencing errors. MiXCR, run by TCRdb on the 5' RACE reads, gives a single entry per CDR3 protein. Altogether about 9,800 distinct CDR3 sequences are present, over 6% being singletons, with the ten largest covering roughly a tenth.

Regarding the study as a whole: Numbers of ubiquitous and regional expanded TCRs tracked ubiquitous and regional nonsynonymous mutation counts, respectively. Tumoral mutation counts were tracked by counts of expanded intratumoral alpha and beta TCRs.

The chain recombines TRBV10-2 with TRBJ2-5, with D tentatively TRBD1 or TRBD2 (5 bases each). The sequence was collected from a male donor with early-stage non-small cell lung cancer. This sample comprised lung tumor tissue, obtained at surgery. The CDR3 protein is CASSKRGFQETQYF. The CDR3 DNA is TGCGCCAGCAGTAAGAGGGGATTCCAAGAGACCCAGTACTTC.